These 7 T cell receptor beta chains were sequenced from one sample in a study of blood T cell repertoires in COVID-19. Only in-frame clones appear in the TCRdb table, and some are missing; sequencing was by immunoSEQ multiplex PCR. The sample carries 200,000 to 250,000 clones, about 85% recorded once. The specimen was PBMCs or T cells enriched from blood (not recorded which). These receptors originate from a woman between 25 and 40 years old with acute COVID-19.

CDR3 protein: CAWSYGTSDEQYF. Here the CDR3 DNA reads TGTGCCTGGAGTTATGGGACTAGCGACGAGCAGTACTTC. V and J are TRBV30 and TRBJ2-7; 10 nucleotides align to TRBD2. After removal of 2 bases from V and 5 bases from J, the junction contained 3 bases not matched to a gene. CDR3 size: 13 residues. The germline V gene has CDR1 GTSNPN and CDR2 SVGIG (reference sequence). The whole variable domain, filled in from reference TRBV30 and TRBJ2-7, reads SQTIHQWPATLVQPVGSPLSLECTVEGTSNPNLYWYRQAAGRGLQLLFYSVGIGQISSEVPQNLSASRPQDRQFILSSKKLLLSDSGFYLCAWSYGTSDEQYFGPGTRLTVT.

This rearrangement joins TRBV27 to TRBJ2-7; perhaps TRBD2 as D (5 bases). Deletions cut 3 bases from V and 6 bases from J, with 15 bases between. In germline, CDR1 is MNHEY, CDR2 SMNVEV (reference sequence). This CDR3 has 14 residues. CDR3 in DNA: TGTGCCAGCAGTTTGGCCACCGCACTAGGCGAGCAGTACTTC. It codes for CASSLATALGEQYF.

The chain carries TRBV30 and TRBJ1-2; no clear D gene. CDR3 length: 12 amino acids. V was clipped by 0 bases and J by 4 bases, with 6 bases between them. Germline values: CDR1 GTSNPN, CDR2 SVGIG (reference sequence). The CDR3 DNA follows: TGTGCCTGGAGTGTCGCGGTCTATGGCTACACCTTC. It translates to CAWSVAVYGYTF.

The rearrangement links TRBV19 to TRBJ2-1; D may be TRBD2 (6 bases). The CDR3 runs to 16 residues. Germline CDR1 is LNHDA and CDR2 is SQIVND (reference sequence). With 7 bases removed from V and 1 base from J, the gap between germline ends came to 17 bases. The CDR3: CASNGRPGLSYNEQFF. CDR3 nucleotide sequence: TGTGCCAGTAATGGGAGGCCGGGGCTATCCTACAATGAGCAGTTCTTC.

The CDR3 sequence: CASSPYSRLYGYTF. CDR3 DNA sequence: TGTGCCAGCAGTCCCTATTCGAGGCTCTATGGCTACACCTTC. The J gene is TRBJ1-2, the V gene TRBV6-5, with D uncertain. Germline V gene data show CDR1 as MNHEY and CDR2 as SVGAGI. The germline V and J ends were trimmed by 5 bases and 4 bases, with 14 bases remaining between them. The CDR3 contains 14 residues.

The chain joins TRBV28 to TRBJ1-4, with D possibly TRBD1 on 5 matching bases. The V end was cut by 7 bases, the J end by 14 bases, with 17 bases between. This CDR3 has 12 residues. Germline V gives CDR1 MDHEN, CDR2 SYDVKM. This CDR3 is CASTSLGGRLFF. The CDR3 nucleotides are TGTGCCAGCACTTCCCTGGGGGGAAGGCTGTTTTTT.

The V and J genes are TRBV5-4 and TRBJ2-1, with 8 bases that match TRBD2. The V segment lost 0 bases and the J segment 5 bases; nucleotides outside the gene matches: 10. The CDR3 consists of 17 residues. Germline V gene lookup returns CDR1 SGHNT and CDR2 YYREEE (reference sequence). The DNA of the CDR3 is TGTGCCAGCAGCTTGGATCGGTCGGGACTAGACAACAATGAGCAGTTCTTC. Translated, it gives CASSLDRSGLDNNEQFF. The variable domain in full, completed from reference TRBV5-4 and TRBJ2-1, reads ETGVTQSPTHLIKTRGQQVTLRCSSQSGHNTVSWYQQALGQGPQFIFQYYREEENGRGNFPPRFSGLQFPNYSSELNVNALELDDSALYLCASSLDRSGLDNNEQFFGPGTRLTVL.